This TCR beta chain was identified during a study of chemoradiotherapy in HPV16-positive cancers. In this sample, this clone turned up once. V lost 3 bases and J lost 6, with 24 bases in between. The CDR3 has 19 residues. Germline V gene data show CDR1 as LNHDA and CDR2 as SQIVND (reference sequence). This table comes from immunoSEQ multiplex PCR, and its TCRdb copy is limited to in-frame clones, with some not included. In the table there are approximately 12,000 clones, about 77% of which are singletons. The rearrangement links TRBV19 to TRBJ1-6; no clear D. The receptor was isolated from a human donor with HPV-associated anogenital cancer. Sampling was carried out from a patient who underwent chemoradiotherapy. Here the CDR3 reads CASSIMEIYETQINSPLHF. The CDR3 DNA sequence: TGTGCCAGTAGTATTATGGAGATCTATGAGACACAGATTAATTCACCCCTCCACTTT.